The T cell receptor beta chain under discussion was sequenced for a study of CD8+ T cells in alopecia areata. There are 15 residues in the CDR3. Trimming removed 4 bases from V and 9 bases from J; junction bases left unmatched: 11. Germline values: CDR1 SGHNT, CDR2 YYREEE (reference sequence). Sample treatment: oral pan-JAK inhibitor, 5-10 mg twice daily. Extracted RNA was reverse transcribed, and the resulting cDNA served as sequencing template. Profiling relied on immunoSEQ multiplex PCR, and the TCRdb table lists in-frame clones only, not all of them. Of 200,000 to 250,000 clones in the sample, around two fifths were seen once.

The chain combines TRBV5-4 with TRBJ2-1; 9 nucleotides agree with TRBD2. Specimen: CD4+ T cells sorted from blood, collected between weeks 30 and 35, from a patient treated with tofacitinib. This TCR was recovered from a human donor with alopecia areata. DNA of the CDR3: TGTGCCAGCAGCGTGATTAGCGGGGGCATCGGTGAGCAGTTCTTC. It translates to CASSVISGGIGEQFF. Full variable domain (missing parts from reference TRBV5-4 and TRBJ2-1): ETGVTQSPTHLIKTRGQQVTLRCSSQSGHNTVSWYQQALGQGPQFIFQYYREEENGRGNFPPRFSGLQFPNYSSELNVNALELDDSALYLCASSVISGGIGEQFFGPGTRLTVL.